The 17 T cell receptor beta chains given below trace back to one sample, sequenced in a study of CXCR3-negative and CXCR3-positive naive CD8 T cells. UMI labels and 5' RACE were used to prepare the TRB cDNA libraries. Each CDR3 protein gets one entry in TCRdb, which reprocessed the 5' RACE reads and gives no DNA. Its table lists about 43,000 distinct CDR3 sequences. The source material was memory CD8+ T cells from blood. The receptors originated from a human donor in good health. Some clones in this sample may be carry-over from other donors' samples.

V usage is TRBV5-6 and J usage is TRBJ1-1. The CDR3 is 11 amino acids. Germline V CDR1 and CDR2: SGHDT, YYEEEE. This chain's CDR3 is CASSLERVAFF.

V gene TRBV29-1 combines with J gene TRBJ2-2; TCRdb selects TRBD1, and the lack of DNA leaves this call unchecked. This CDR3 comprises 13 residues. The germline V gene has CDR1 SQVTM and CDR2 ANQGSEA. CDR3 sequence reads: CSVEGVNTGELFF.

This chain joins TRBV4-1 and TRBJ2-1; TCRdb reports TRBD2, a call that lacks DNA to check it against. This CDR3 has 18 residues. Germline CDR1 MGHRA, CDR2 YSYEKL. CDR3 region: CASSQDTRDLSSYNEQFF.

Judged by frequency, this clonotype is medium-sized (0.01 to 0.1%). The chain carries TRBV5-6 and TRBJ2-2. The CDR3 spans 13 residues. Per the germline V gene, CDR1 is SGHDT and CDR2 is YYEEEE. The CDR3 region is CASSLLHTGELFF.

V gene TRBV6-2 or TRBV6-3 combines with J gene TRBJ2-1; no DNA is available, so the TRBD1 call from TCRdb remains unchecked. The length of the CDR3 is 15 residues. Germline CDR1 MNHEY, CDR2 SVGEGT. The CDR3 loop reads CASSYGQGLYNEQFF.

This chain connects TRBV28 to TRBJ1-1; the TRBD1 assignment by TCRdb is unverifiable without DNA. The CDR3 spans 13 residues. Germline assignment: CDR1 MDHEN and CDR2 SYDVKM. The CDR3 region is CASIETGGTEAFF.

This chain connects TRBV20-1 to TRBJ1-1; TCRdb indicates TRBD1, and absent DNA this call remains unverified. The CDR3 runs 13 residues. Germline assignment: CDR1 DFQATT and CDR2 SNEGSKA (reference sequence). This CDR3 is CSARDQAGLKAFF.

The chain uses TRBV7-3 and TRBJ2-1; the TCRdb D gene call, TRBD1, has no DNA to confirm it. There are 15 residues in the CDR3. In germline, CDR1 is SGHTA, CDR2 FQGTGA. The CDR3 reads CASSMTGTGYNEQFF.

V is TRBV20-1 and J is TRBJ2-1; the D call of TRBD2 rests on TCRdb alone, since no DNA is present to check it. Germline V lookup: CDR1 DFQATT, CDR2 SNEGSKA (reference sequence). There are 14 residues in the CDR3. The CDR3 protein is CSARTGDADNEQFF.

J is TRBJ2-7 and V is TRBV4-1; TCRdb calls TRBD2, which cannot be checked without DNA. Germline-derived CDR1 and CDR2 are MGHRA and YSYEKL. The CDR3 has 16 amino acids. CDR3 sequence reads: CASSQDSSGKSYEQYF.

The V gene is TRBV13, the J gene TRBJ2-7. CDR3 length: 12 amino acids. Germline V gene data show CDR1 as PRHDT and CDR2 as FYEKMQ (reference sequence). The CDR3 reads CASSRFTYEQYF. The full variable domain, in which reference TRBV13 and TRBJ2-7 provide the parts outside the CDR3, is AAGVIQSPRHLIKEKRETATLKCYPIPRHDTVYWYQQGPGQDPQFLISFYEKMQSDKGSIPDRFSAQQFSDYHSELNMSSLELGDSALYFCASSRFTYEQYFGPGTRLTVT.

The rearrangement links TRBV28 to TRBJ2-1; TCRdb's D call, TRBD2, is unchecked because there is no DNA. This CDR3 contains 16 residues. The germline V gene encodes CDR1 MDHEN and CDR2 SYDVKM. CDR3 protein: CASSPLAGAVYNEQFF.

This chain links TRBV20-1 with TRBJ1-5; without DNA, the TCRdb call of TRBD1 cannot be checked. This CDR3 spans 15 amino acids. CDR1 and CDR2 (germline): DFQATT, SNEGSKA (reference sequence). This CDR3 is CSARDFTGENQPQHF.

The chain links TRBV6-5 to TRBJ1-5; TCRdb's assignment of TRBD1 cannot be checked, as there is no DNA. Germline loops: CDR1 MNHEY, CDR2 SVGAGI. The CDR3 covers 15 residues. CDR3 in amino acids: CASNPGVYSNQPQHF.

The V call is TRBV7-2, the J call TRBJ2-3; TCRdb's D gene call, TRBD2, goes unchecked for lack of DNA. Germline V lookup: CDR1 SGHTA, CDR2 FQGNSA. The CDR3 totals 18 residues. This chain's CDR3 is CASSESTREVYVTDTQYF.

The rearrangement uses TRBV5-1 and TRBJ1-5; checking the TCRdb D call of TRBD1 is not possible without DNA. There are 14 residues in the CDR3. Per the germline V gene, CDR1 is SGHRS and CDR2 is YFSETQ. CDR3 loop: CAGHYRGRNQPQHF.

The J gene is TRBJ2-7, the V gene TRBV6-5; the D call from TCRdb, TRBD1, cannot be confirmed without DNA. The length of the CDR3 is 16 residues. The germline CDR1 and CDR2 sequences are MNHEY and SVGAGI. The CDR3 sequence: CASRRGTFLSSYEQYF.